The TCR beta chain under discussion was sequenced for a study of T cells in Graves' hyperthyroidism and ophthalmopathy. Patients showing uncontrolled infection, other autoimmune disease, pregnancy or lactation were ineligible. This clonotype occurred many times. Amplification targeted TCR beta CDR3 regions from RNA transcripts. HTBI primers were the set used in a first-round RT-PCR of the TCR CDR3. TCRdb analysed the multiplex PCR reads with MiXCR anew, one entry per CDR3 protein. This sample has 80,000 to 100,000 distinct CDR3 sequences, with 35% to 45% found just once. The V and J ends lost 4 bases and 3 bases, in that order; junction bases with no gene match: 4. The CDR3 totals 14 residues. Germline V gene data show CDR1 as SGHTA and CDR2 as FQGTGA.

The receptor was isolated from a woman under 40 with Graves' hyperthyroidism. The sample comprised peripheral blood or thyroid tissue (not recorded which). V gene TRBV7-3 combines with J gene TRBJ2-3; 7 bases align to TRBD2. This CDR3 is CASSSTSATDTQYF. CDR3 sequence (DNA): TGTGCCAGCAGCTCAACTAGCGCGACAGATACGCAGTATTTT.